This T cell receptor (beta chain) was observed in a study of T-cell memory formation after mild COVID-19. As for the study in general: In these data, TCR clusters were largely donor specific.

V was cut by 7 bases and J by 7 bases, with 15 bases left in between. Germline V gene data show CDR1 as SGHRS and CDR2 as YFSETQ. The CDR3 totals 13 residues. This clonotype was found many times. Its cognate antigen is unknown. TCRdb analysed the 5' RACE reads with MiXCR anew, one entry per CDR3 protein. This table has 98,000 or so distinct CDR3 sequences, about 18% appearing once. Findings and limits, study-wide: Still unconfirmed is whether the second-wave clones peaking on day 37 recognized SARS-CoV-2.

Sequencing was performed on PBMCs or a T cell subset sorted from them (not recorded which). The TCR sequence derives from a man between 18 and 35 years old who had mild COVID-19 (a few samples of this study predate the infection). Cell type and time point are not known. The chain employs TRBV5-1 and TRBJ2-4; D is perhaps TRBD1 or TRBD2 (7 bases each). The CDR3 protein is CASAAGGENIQYF. The CDR3 coding sequence is TGCGCCAGCGCCGCAGGGGGGGAGAACATTCAGTACTTC. The whole variable domain, filled in from reference TRBV5-1 and TRBJ2-4, reads KAGVTQTPRYLIKTRGQQVTLSCSPISGHRSVSWYQQTPGQGLQFLFEYFSETQRNKGNFPGRFSGRQFSNSRSEMNVSTLELGDSALYLCASAAGGENIQYFGAGTRLSVL.